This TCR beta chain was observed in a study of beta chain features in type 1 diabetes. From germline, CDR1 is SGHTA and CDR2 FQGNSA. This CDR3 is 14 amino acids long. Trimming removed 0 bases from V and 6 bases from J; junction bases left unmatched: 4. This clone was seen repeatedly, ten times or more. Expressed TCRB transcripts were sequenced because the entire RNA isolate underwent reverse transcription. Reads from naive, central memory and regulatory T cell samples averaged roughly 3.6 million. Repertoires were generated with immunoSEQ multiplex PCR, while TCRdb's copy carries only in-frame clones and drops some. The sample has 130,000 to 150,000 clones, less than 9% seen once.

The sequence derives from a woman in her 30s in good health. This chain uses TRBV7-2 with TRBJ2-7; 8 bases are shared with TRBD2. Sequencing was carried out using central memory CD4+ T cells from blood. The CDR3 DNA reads TGTGCCAGCAGCTTAGCAGCGGGAGAAGGCGAGCAGTACTTC. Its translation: CASSLAAGEGEQYF. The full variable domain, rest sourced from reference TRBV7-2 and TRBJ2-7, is GAGVSQSPSNKVTEKGKDVELRCDPISGHTALYWYRQSLGQGLEFLIYFQGNSAPDKSGLPSDRFSAERTGGSVSTLTIQRTQQEDSAVYLCASSLAAGEGEQYFGPGTRLTVT.